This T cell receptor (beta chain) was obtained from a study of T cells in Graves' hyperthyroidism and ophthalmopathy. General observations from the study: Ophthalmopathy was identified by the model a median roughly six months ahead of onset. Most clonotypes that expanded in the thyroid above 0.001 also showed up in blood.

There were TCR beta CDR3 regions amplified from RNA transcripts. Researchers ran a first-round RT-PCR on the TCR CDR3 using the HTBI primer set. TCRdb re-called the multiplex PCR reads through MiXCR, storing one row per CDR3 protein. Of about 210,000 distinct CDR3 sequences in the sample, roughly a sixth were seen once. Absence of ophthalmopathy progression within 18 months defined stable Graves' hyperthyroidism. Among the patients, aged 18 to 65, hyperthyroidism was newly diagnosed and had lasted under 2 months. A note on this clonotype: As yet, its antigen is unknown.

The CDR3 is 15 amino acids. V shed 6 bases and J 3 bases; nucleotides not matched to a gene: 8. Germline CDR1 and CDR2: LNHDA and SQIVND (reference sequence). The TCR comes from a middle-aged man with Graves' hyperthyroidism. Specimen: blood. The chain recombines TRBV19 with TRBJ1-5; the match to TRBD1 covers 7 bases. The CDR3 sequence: CASRTGVRANQPQHF. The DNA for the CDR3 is TGTGCCAGTAGAACAGGGGTTAGGGCCAATCAGCCCCAGCATTTT.